The 20 T cell receptor beta chains in this list originate from one sample, sequenced in a study of blood T cells in healthy people across ages. Using a J-beta primer mix together with a sample-barcoded 5' primer, a second PCR was run for roughly 7 to 11 cycles. TCRdb re-derived calls from the 5' RACE reads in MiXCR, one entry per CDR3 protein. The table has 750,000 to 850,000 distinct CDR3 sequences, around 25% seen once. These same records also appear under a second study, on T cells of mothers and their children.

Sequencing was performed on blood. Every receptor here comes from a boy aged 5-17 years in good health.

This clonotype was seen only a few times. J is TRBJ2-3 and V is TRBV3-1; possible D gene TRBD2, 5 bases. Trimming took off 0 bases at V and 5 bases at J, with 12 bases between the two ends. CDR3 length: 15 residues. CDR1 is LGHDT and CDR2 is YNNKEL in the germline V gene (reference sequence). The CDR3, as DNA: TGTGCCAGCAGCCAAGATGCTAGCCTCAGAGATACGCAGTATTTT. Protein product: CASSQDASLRDTQYF.

In this sample, this clonotype turned up a few times. The chain couples TRBV15 to TRBJ1-6, with D hard to call. This CDR3 contains 19 residues. Germline loops: CDR1 LNHNV, CDR2 YYDKDF (reference sequence). The V end was cut by 1 base, the J end by 4 bases, with 20 bases between. The CDR3 sequence: CATSRVNGATSKYNSPLHF. CDR3 nucleotides: TGTGCCACCAGCAGAGTTAATGGAGCCACATCGAAGTATAATTCACCCCTCCACTTT.

The chain recombines TRBV28 with TRBJ2-3, with D possibly being TRBD2 (5 bases). Germline assignment: CDR1 MDHEN and CDR2 SYDVKM. The CDR3 has 12 amino acids. V lost 3 bases and J lost 7, with 8 bases in between. CDR3: CASSFSGNTQYF. The CDR3 DNA follows: TGTGCCAGCAGTTTTTCGGGGAATACGCAGTATTTT.

A few counts support this clonotype. The chain couples TRBV29-1 to TRBJ1-4; possible D gene TRBD1, 5 bases. Germline CDR1 SQVTM, CDR2 ANQGSEA. The length of the CDR3 is 12 residues. Between the trimmed V and J ends, which lost 6 bases and 6 bases, there was a span of 11 bases. The CDR3 reads CSVAWDDEKLFF. The CDR3 coding sequence is TGCAGCGTGGCTTGGGACGATGAAAAACTGTTTTTT.

The J gene is TRBJ2-4, the V gene TRBV12-3 or TRBV12-4; D gene ambiguous. The CDR3 runs to 13 residues. Trimming took 6 bases from V and 6 from J, leaving 12 bases between them. CDR3 bases: TGTGCCAGCAGACTCAATACGGGAAACATTCAGTACTTC. Translating gives CASRLNTGNIQYF.

For the CDR3, the DNA is TGTGCCAGCAGCGCTCATATAGGCACCGGGGAGCTGTTTTTT. This sequence encodes CASSAHIGTGELFF. The rearrangement links TRBV9 to TRBJ2-2; unclear D gene. Trimming took 3 bases from V and 4 from J, leaving 10 bases between them. CDR3 size: 14 residues. Germline loops: CDR1 SGDLS, CDR2 YYNGEE.

This clonotype was detected only a few times. The CDR3 spells CASSSLAGGAHTQYF. The CDR3 nucleotides read TGTGCCAGCAGTTCCCTAGCGGGGGGGGCGCATACGCAGTATTTT. The chain carries TRBV27 and TRBJ2-3, with 12 positions matching TRBD2. V trimming: 4 bases; J trimming: 7 bases; junction bases outside the gene matches: 6. CDR1 is MNHEY and CDR2 is SMNVEV in the germline V gene (reference sequence). The CDR3 extends over 15 amino acids.

This clonotype has just a few counts. The CDR3: CSVDVRQNYGYTF. In DNA, the CDR3 is TGCAGCGTTGATGTGAGACAGAACTATGGCTACACCTTC. This chain uses TRBV29-1 with TRBJ1-2, with D perhaps TRBD1 (5 bases). The V gene's germline CDR1 is SQVTM and CDR2 ANQGSEA. This CDR3 has 13 amino acids. V lost 3 bases to trimming and J lost 2 bases, with 10 bases between them.

The V gene is TRBV4-3, the J gene TRBJ2-5; D might be TRBD2 (6 bases). The end of the DNA fits TRBJ2-7 better, so the J call may be wrong. This CDR3 is 15 amino acids long. Germline V gene data show CDR1 as LGHNA and CDR2 as YSLEER. The CDR3 is CASSLGFGGEYEQYF. DNA of the CDR3: TGCGCCAGCAGCCTGGGATTCGGGGGTGAGTACGAGCAGTACTTC.

The sample holds a few counts of this clonotype. This rearrangement joins TRBV29-1 to TRBJ2-3, with 10 positions matching TRBD2. The CDR3 length is 16 residues. CDR1 and CDR2 from the germline V gene are SQVTM and ANQGSEA. The ends lost 4 bases at V and 0 bases at J; junction bases unmatched: 7. The CDR3 nucleotides are TGCAGCGTTGGTAGCGGGAGGAAAACTAGCACAGATACGCAGTATTTT. Translating gives CSVGSGRKTSTDTQYF.

This clonotype appeared a few times. The chain couples TRBV6-4 to TRBJ2-5, with D possibly matching TRBD2 (6 bases). The J call may not be correct, given that the DNA end is closer to TRBJ2-1. CDR1 is MRHNA, CDR2 SNTAGT, per germline. This CDR3 has 15 residues. The CDR3, as DNA: TGTGCCAGCAGCCACCTGGGAGGAAACTACAATGAGCAGTTCTTC. This encodes CASSHLGGNYNEQFF.

The V call is TRBV29-1, the J call TRBJ2-1; a weak D match, TRBD1 (6 bases). Germline CDR1 is SQVTM and CDR2 is ANQGSEA. The germline V and J ends were trimmed by 6 bases and 5 bases, with 11 bases remaining between them. This CDR3 is built from 12 residues. This chain's CDR3 is CSVGQRNNEQFF. The CDR3 nucleotides read TGCAGCGTAGGACAGAGAAACAATGAGCAGTTCTTC.

V is TRBV6-1 and J is TRBJ2-7; D possibly uses TRBD1 or TRBD2 (5 bases each). Per the germline V gene, CDR1 is MNHNS and CDR2 is SASEGT. CDR3 length: 14 residues. The germline V and J ends were trimmed by 4 bases and 3 bases, with 13 bases remaining between them. CDR3 DNA sequence: TGTGCCAGCAGTGGAGGGACGGTCTACTACGAGCAGTACTTC. Its translation is CASSGGTVYYEQYF.

J is TRBJ2-2 and V is TRBV7-3; 15 bases fit TRBD2. The CDR3 loop spans 17 amino acids. CDR1 is SGHTA, CDR2 FQGTGA, per germline. V gave up 6 bases and J gave up 5 bases; unmatched junction bases: 7. The CDR3 DNA reads as TGTGCCAGCAGTACGGGACTAGCGGGAGGAGTAACCGGGGAGCTGTTTTTT. The encoded protein is CASSTGLAGGVTGELFF.

This clonotype occurred a few times. The chain carries TRBV12-3 or TRBV12-4 and TRBJ2-7; TRBD1 aligns across 7 bases. This CDR3 has 13 residues. The J segment lost 5 bases and the V segment lost 4 bases, leaving 5 bases of the junction unmatched. CDR3 DNA: TGTGCCAGCAGTTCCGGACAGGTCGACGAGCAGTACTTC. Its translation is CASSSGQVDEQYF.

This clonotype was recorded a few times. The chain links TRBV12-3 or TRBV12-4 to TRBJ2-3, with TRBD1 identical over 8 bases. The CDR3 totals 15 residues. V dropped 5 bases and J dropped 9; count of bases not matched to a gene: 13. The DNA of the CDR3 is TGTGCCAGCAGTCTGACAGGGGCGGCCACAGGGACGCAGTATTTT. Its protein product is CASSLTGAATGTQYF.

V usage is TRBV11-1 and J usage is TRBJ2-7; 10 bases align to TRBD1. Trimming cost V 5 bases and J 5 bases; bases outside gene matches: 3. Per the germline V gene, CDR1 is SGHAT and CDR2 is FQDESV (reference sequence). The CDR3 is 13 amino acids. Here the CDR3 DNA reads TGTGCCAGCAGCAGACAGGGGGCCCACGAGCAGTACTTC. Encoded protein: CASSRQGAHEQYF.

J is TRBJ2-7 and V is TRBV12-3 or TRBV12-4; TRBD1 might be the D (6 bases). The V gene lost 5 bases and the J gene lost 0 bases, with 11 bases spanning the gap. The CDR3 has 14 residues. The CDR3 spells CASSPDSYSYEQYF. The CDR3, as DNA: TGTGCCAGCAGTCCGGACAGCTACTCCTACGAGCAGTACTTC.

The V call is TRBV21-1, the J call TRBJ2-5; TRBD2, the D gene given by the table, was not confirmed from the DNA. With the DNA end fitting TRBJ2-1 better, the J assignment may be wrong. TRBV21-1 is a documented pseudogene. This CDR3 has 15 residues. The CDR3 DNA follows: TGTGCCAGCAGCCTACCCCCGCAGCGGGAGTGCGAGCAGTTCTTC. It codes for CASSLPPQRECEQFF.

The chain recombines TRBV12-3 or TRBV12-4 with TRBJ1-2, with D possibly matching TRBD1 (5 bases). Deletions cut 5 bases from V and 8 bases from J, with 18 bases between. This CDR3 has 14 residues. CDR3 region: CASSVQGKIHGYTF. Written as DNA, the CDR3 is TGTGCCAGCAGTGTTCAGGGTAAAATCCACGGCTACACCTTC.